These 18 T cell receptor beta chains share one sample of origin, sequenced in a study of blood T cell repertoires in COVID-19. Sequencing was performed with immunoSEQ multiplex PCR; in TCRdb, only in-frame clones are kept and a portion is missing. In the table there are tens of thousands of clones, roughly nine tenths of which are singletons. Sequencing was carried out using peripheral blood. These receptors were obtained from a man between 50 and 59 years old with acute or convalescent COVID-19.

V is TRBV6-2 or TRBV6-3 and J is TRBJ2-7; TRBD2 is a possible D gene (7 bases). The length of the CDR3 is 16 residues. V gave up 2 bases and J gave up 2 bases, with 16 bases separating them. In germline, CDR1 is MNHEY, CDR2 SVGEGT. CDR3 loop: CASSYIRGARPYEQYV. In DNA, the CDR3 is TGTGCCAGCAGTTACATCCGGGGGGCTAGGCCCTACGAGCAGTACGTC.

This rearrangement joins TRBV5-4 to TRBJ2-7; a possible D gene is TRBD1 (6 bases). The CDR3 extends over 14 amino acids. V was shortened by 5 bases and J by 6 bases, with 18 bases between the two germline ends. Looked up from germline, CDR1 is SGHNT and CDR2 is YYREEE (reference sequence). Here the CDR3 DNA reads TGTGCCAGCAGTATTTCCGCAGGGGACCGCGAGCAGTACTTC. Its protein product is CASSISAGDREQYF.

The rearrangement joins TRBV5-4 to TRBJ2-3; no clear D gene. Germline V gene sequence: CDR1 SGHNT, CDR2 YYREEE (reference sequence). This CDR3 has 14 amino acids. V lost 0 bases and J lost 2, with 7 bases in between. The CDR3 loop reads CASSLGRNTDTQYF. Written as DNA, the CDR3 is TGTGCCAGCAGCTTGGGGCGGAACACAGATACGCAGTATTTT.

The chain employs TRBV3-1 (or the pseudogene TRBV3-2) and TRBJ1-2; D is undetermined. Germline V CDR1 and CDR2: LGHDT, YNNKEL (reference sequence). The CDR3 is 14 amino acids. V was trimmed by 1 base and J by 3 bases, leaving 9 bases between them. The CDR3 spells CASSQGEGDYGYTF. In DNA, the CDR3 is TGTGCCAGCAGCCAAGGGGAGGGTGACTATGGCTACACCTTC.

The chain has TRBV28 and TRBJ2-7; D may be TRBD1 (5 bases). Germline assignment: CDR1 MDHEN and CDR2 SYDVKM. There are 12 residues in the CDR3. Trimming removed 7 bases from V and 2 bases from J, with 9 bases in between. The DNA of the CDR3 is TGTGCCAGCATGGGGCAAACCTACGAGCAGTACTTC. This translates into CASMGQTYEQYF. The full variable domain, with the rest looked up from reference TRBV28 and TRBJ2-7, is DVKVTQSSRYLVKRTGEKVFLECVQDMDHENMFWYRQDPGLGLRLIYFSYDVKMKEKGDIPEGYSVSREKKERFSLILESASTNQTSMYLCASMGQTYEQYFGPGTRLTVT.

This chain uses TRBV11-3 with TRBJ2-5, with 8 positions matching TRBD2. V lost 5 bases, J lost 5 bases, and 10 bases stayed unmatched. CDR1 and CDR2 from the germline V gene are SGHNT and YENEEA. The CDR3 runs to 15 residues. CDR3: CASSPGGGAGETQYF. The CDR3 bases are TGTGCCAGCAGCCCCGGGGGGGGCGCGGGGGAGACCCAGTACTTC.

The chain links TRBV7-3 to TRBJ1-1, with D maybe TRBD1 (6 bases). The V gene's germline CDR1 is SGHTA and CDR2 FQGTGA. The CDR3 sequence is 15 residues long. The ends were cut back, 1 base at V and 5 bases at J, with 14 bases in the middle. This CDR3 reads CASSLNGQRWTEAFF. CDR3 nucleotides: TGTGCCAGCAGCTTAAACGGACAGAGGTGGACTGAAGCTTTCTTT. Full variable domain (missing parts from reference TRBV7-3 and TRBJ1-1): GAGVSQTPSNKVTEKGKYVELRCDPISGHTALYWYRQSLGQGPEFLIYFQGTGAADDSGLPNDRFFAVRPEGSVSTLKIQRTERGDSAVYLCASSLNGQRWTEAFFGQGTRLTVV.

The CDR3 loop reads CASSLIGLDNSPLHF. Here the CDR3 DNA reads TGTGCCAGCAGCTTGATTGGGCTTGATAATTCACCCCTCCACTTT. J is TRBJ1-6 and V is TRBV5-4; D is ambiguous. V gave up 1 base and J gave up 5 bases, with 10 bases separating them. The CDR3 has 15 amino acids. Germline assignment: CDR1 SGHNT and CDR2 YYREEE (reference sequence).

Here the CDR3 reads CAISAIQGGTQYF. CDR3 bases: TGTGCCATTTCGGCCATCCAAGGAGGGACCCAGTACTTC. This sequence joins TRBV15 and TRBJ2-5, with a possible D match to TRBD2 (5 bases). The germline V and J ends were trimmed by 10 bases and 7 bases, with 19 bases remaining between them. CDR3 length equals 13 residues. Germline-derived CDR1 and CDR2 are LNHNV and YYDKDF (reference sequence).

The rearrangement links TRBV19 to TRBJ1-1, with D hard to call. The germline gives CDR1 LNHDA, CDR2 SQIVND (reference sequence). V lost 5 bases to trimming and J lost 5 bases, with 15 bases between them. This CDR3 has 14 residues. For the CDR3, the DNA is TGTGCCAGTAGTCCCCGAGGTCGGGGAACTGAAGCTTTCTTT. Encoded protein: CASSPRGRGTEAFF.

The sample holds one count of this clone. The chain combines TRBV3-1 (or the pseudogene TRBV3-2) with TRBJ2-2; D might be TRBD1 (6 bases). The CDR3 has 17 amino acids. From germline, CDR1 is LGHDT and CDR2 YNNKEL (reference sequence). Trimming stripped 3 bases from V and 8 bases from J, with 22 bases between. The CDR3 nucleotides read TGTGCCAGCAGCCAGGGCATAACAGGGTTCTCAGGGGGGGAGCTGTTTTTT. As protein: CASSQGITGFSGGELFF.

V is TRBV6-6 and J is TRBJ2-5; 7 positions agree with TRBD2. The CDR3 is 12 residues long. The V and J ends lost 10 bases and 2 bases, in that order; junction bases with no gene match: 4. Germline CDR1 is MNHNY and CDR2 is SVGAGI (reference sequence). The CDR3 sequence: CATSGEQETQYF. CDR3 DNA sequence: TGTGCCACCAGCGGGGAACAAGAGACCCAGTACTTC.

Written as DNA, the CDR3 is TGTGCTAGTGGTTTGGGAGATATCCAAGAGACCCAGTACTTC. It is translated as CASGLGDIQETQYF. This chain links TRBV12-5 with TRBJ2-5; no firm D call. CDR3 size: 14 residues. V lost 1 base, J lost 1 base, and 7 bases lay in between. Germline lookup yields CDR1 LGHNT and CDR2 FRNRAP.

The V call is TRBV27, the J call TRBJ2-4; 7 positions agree with TRBD1. The CDR3 consists of 13 residues. V lost 6 bases to trimming and J lost 10 bases; unmatched junction nucleotides: 9. Germline assignment: CDR1 MNHEY and CDR2 SMNVEV (reference sequence). The CDR3 DNA follows: TGTGCCAGCAGCCGGACAGGCCCGCGAATTCAGTACTTC. This encodes CASSRTGPRIQYF.

The chain is built from TRBV2 and TRBJ2-5, with D perhaps matching TRBD2 (7 bases). The CDR3 contains 14 residues. Between the trimmed V and J ends, which lost 7 bases and 5 bases, there was a span of 17 bases. Germline V gene data show CDR1 as SNHLY and CDR2 as FYNNEI. The CDR3 region is CASIGGPIVETQYF. In DNA form, the CDR3 reads TGTGCCAGCATCGGGGGGCCGATAGTGGAGACCCAGTACTTC.

This chain joins TRBV27 and TRBJ1-2; TRBD1 matches 9 bases. Germline CDR1 is MNHEY and CDR2 is SMNVEV (reference sequence). The CDR3 is 13 residues long. The V and J ends lost 5 bases and 9 bases, in that order; junction bases with no gene match: 7. CDR3 DNA sequence: TGTGCCAGCAGTCCCCCGGACAGGGGACGCTACACCTTC. It specifies CASSPPDRGRYTF.

This rearrangement joins TRBV6-5 to TRBJ1-2; 7 nucleotides match TRBD1. CDR3 length equals 14 residues. J lost 0 bases, V lost 9 bases, and 7 bases had no gene match. CDR1 MNHEY and CDR2 SVGAGI come from the germline V gene. The CDR3 region is CASHRDRANYGYTF. The CDR3 region has the DNA TGTGCCAGTCACCGGGACAGAGCTAACTATGGCTACACCTTC.

The genes are TRBV28 and TRBJ2-5; no reliable D call. The CDR3 runs 11 residues. V was trimmed by 5 bases and J by 4 bases, leaving 5 bases between them. Germline-derived CDR1 and CDR2 are MDHEN and SYDVKM. The CDR3 DNA follows: TGTGCCAGCAGTGTCAGAGAGACCCAGTACTTC. Translated: CASSVRETQYF.